This T cell receptor beta chain was sequenced during a study of beta chain features in type 1 diabetes. This CDR3 spans 12 amino acids. V lost 4 bases, J lost 6 bases, and 9 bases lay in between. Germline V CDR1 and CDR2: SGHAT, FQNNGV. Investigators reverse transcribed all isolated RNA, so they sequenced expressed TCRB transcripts. Profiled with immunoSEQ multiplex PCR; TCRdb holds only in-frame clones, not every one. Of approximately 150,000 clones in the sample, about 9.4% were seen once. This clone has a handful of counts. Material: naive CD4+ T cells from blood. This clonotype was obtained from a man younger than 35 in good health. The chain combines TRBV11-2 with TRBJ1-1, with D perhaps matching TRBD1 (5 bases). The CDR3 bases are TGTGCCAGCAGCTATGGGGGGTCTGAAGCTTTCTTT. This encodes CASSYGGSEAFF.